This T cell receptor beta chain appears in the sequencing data of a study of OX40 agonist ivuxolimab in advanced cancers. Study context: At around 81% male, the cohort had a mean age of 60 years, ranging from about 20 to 90. Study conclusions and caveats: The average count of expanded clones was higher among CD8+ T cells than among CD4+.

A remark on this clone: Its antigen is currently unknown.

TCRdb keeps only in-frame clones here, not all; method: immunoSEQ multiplex PCR. The table records tens of thousands of clones, about 80% of them present only once. Blood draws occurred at baseline, cycle 4 day 1, and cycle 7 day 1. The CDR3 sequence is 16 residues long. The germline CDR1 and CDR2 sequences are SGDLS and YYNGEE. Losses at the gene ends were 4 bases for V and 5 bases for J; bases not matched to a gene: 10. V gene TRBV9 combines with J gene TRBJ2-3; TRBD2 aligns across 10 bases. This receptor was obtained from an adult with an advanced solid tumor such as melanoma, head and neck, liver or kidney cancer. The sequencing here drew on CD4+ or CD8+ T cells sorted from blood, taken in a trial of the OX40 agonist ivuxolimab. The chain's CDR3 is CASSLQGSGGLDTQYF. The CDR3 DNA sequence: TGTGCCAGCAGCCTCCAAGGTAGCGGGGGGTTAGATACGCAGTATTTT.